This T cell receptor beta chain was documented in a study of CD8 T cells in Susac syndrome. Study information: Treatment status at blood draw for the Susac syndrome patients was therapy-naive, corticosteroids, or intravenous immunoglobulin alone.

Under recently defined diagnostic criteria, the patients with Susac syndrome qualified as having definite or probable disease. Both CD4+ and CD8+ T cells were negatively isolated, and TEMRA cells underwent FACS enrichment. Reverse transcription of roughly 0.45 to 1 ug RNA used random hexamers. The method of amplification for TCR beta CDR3 was immunoSEQ multiplex PCR, covering 54 Vbeta and 13 Jbeta. MiXCR, applied by TCRdb to the immunoSEQ multiplex PCR reads, yields one record per CDR3 protein. The sample lists approximately 77,000 distinct CDR3 sequences; 93% were seen once. V was pared by 6 bases and J by 7 bases, with 10 bases of the junction left unmatched. This CDR3 is 16 amino acids long. The germline V gene encodes CDR1 MDHEN and CDR2 SYDVKM.

The source material was CD4+ T cells from PBMCs. The receptor was derived from a human donor with Susac syndrome. V and J are TRBV28 and TRBJ2-7, with TRBD2 matching 15 bases. CDR3 amino acids: CASRLRTSGRGLEQYF. The CDR3, as DNA: TGTGCCAGCAGGCTTCGGACTAGCGGGAGGGGGTTAGAGCAGTACTTC.